This TCR beta chain was captured in a study of T-cell reconstitution after alpha-beta-depleted transplantation in children. Whole-study findings and limits: The study traced high day-60 TCRbeta diversity in some patients to surviving recipient T cells and thymic progenitors. The main origin of T-cell counts and diversity one year after transplant was newly produced T cells. Reported findings indicate that, about two months after transplant, alpha-beta T cells came from several hundred expanded clones, which were derived from non-depleted graft cells.

The TCRbeta library was prepared with unique molecular identifiers. TCRdb processed the PCR reads anew with MiXCR; each CDR3 protein has one entry. The sample holds about 1,000,000 distinct CDR3 sequences, about 29% seen once. Remarks on this clonotype: Its antigen is unknown.

This CDR3 is 14 amino acids long. V shed 6 bases, J shed 1 base, and the junction held 6 bases outside the gene matches. From germline, CDR1 is SQVTM and CDR2 ANQGSEA. Source: PBMCs, mostly from graft donor cells, taken 360 days after TCRalphabeta/CD19-depleted stem cell transplant. The sequence came from a boy under two years old who had a stem cell transplant for SCID, so the T cells may come from the graft donor. The V gene is TRBV29-1, the J gene TRBJ2-7; the match to TRBD2 covers 10 bases. Here the CDR3 reads CSVLTSGASYEQYF. CDR3 DNA sequence: TGCAGCGTCCTAACTAGCGGGGCTTCCTACGAGCAGTACTTC.